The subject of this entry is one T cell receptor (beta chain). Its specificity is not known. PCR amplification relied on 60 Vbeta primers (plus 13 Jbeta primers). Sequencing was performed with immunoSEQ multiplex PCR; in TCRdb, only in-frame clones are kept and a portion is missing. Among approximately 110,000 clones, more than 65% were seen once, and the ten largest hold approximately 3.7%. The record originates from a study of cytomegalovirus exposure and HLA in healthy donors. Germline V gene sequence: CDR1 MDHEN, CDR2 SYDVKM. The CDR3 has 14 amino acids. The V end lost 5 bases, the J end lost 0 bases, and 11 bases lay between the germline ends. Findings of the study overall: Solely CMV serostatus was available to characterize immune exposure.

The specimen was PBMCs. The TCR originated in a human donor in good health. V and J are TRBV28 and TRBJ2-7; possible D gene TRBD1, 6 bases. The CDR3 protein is CASSQGRGSYEQYF. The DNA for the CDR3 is TGTGCCAGCAGTCAGGGCAGGGGCTCCTACGAGCAGTACTTC.